Below, one T cell receptor beta chain is given with its context. The germline V gene encodes CDR1 SSHAT and CDR2 FNYEAQ (reference sequence). There are 15 residues in the CDR3. V gave up 6 bases and J gave up 5 bases, with 19 bases separating them. This entry comes from a study of CD8 T cells in ankylosing spondylitis. TCR beta libraries were made by quantitative 5'-RACE with molecular barcodes. In TCRdb, the 5' RACE reads were re-called with MiXCR into one record per CDR3 protein. The table shows 50,000 to 75,000 distinct CDR3 sequences, with approximately 6% occurring only once. Sequencing used synovial fluid, either unsorted or a sorted T cell fraction (not recorded which). V and J are TRBV7-7 and TRBJ2-5; a weak D match, TRBD1 (8 bases). This clonotype originated in a male donor with ankylosing spondylitis. The CDR3 here is CASSSGGAGAETQYF. CDR3 nucleotide sequence: TGTGCCAGCAGTTCAGGGGGCGCGGGAGCTGAGACCCAGTACTTC.